The 13 T cell receptor beta chains presented below share a single source sample, sequenced in a study of blood T cells in healthy people across ages. A second PCR, run for about 6 to 11 cycles, used a sample-barcoded 5' primer plus a J-beta primer mix. From the 5' RACE reads, TCRdb called clonotypes with MiXCR, one entry per CDR3 protein. The repertoire holds hundreds of thousands of distinct CDR3 sequences, with roughly 64% as singletons. Sequenced input: blood. These receptor sequences come from a man younger than 40 in good health.

The J gene is TRBJ2-5, the V gene TRBV4-1, with D perhaps TRBD1 (6 bases). The DNA end favors TRBJ2-7, so the J call may be wrong. Germline V lookup: CDR1 MGHRA, CDR2 YSYEKL. The CDR3 has 14 amino acids. The CDR3 coding sequence is TGCGCCAGCAGCCAATATCGGGACAAAAACGAGCAGTACTTC. Translated: CASSQYRDKNEQYF.

The DNA for the CDR3 is TGCAGTGCTACGCGAGGGTTTTTAAACACTGAAGCTTTCTTT. It encodes CSATRGFLNTEAFF. V is TRBV20-1 and J is TRBJ1-1; D is uncertain. The V and J ends lost 4 bases and 2 bases respectively, with 14 bases between them. CDR1 is DFQATT, CDR2 SNEGSKA, per germline (reference sequence). The CDR3 is made up of 14 amino acids.

The rearrangement uses TRBV6-7 and TRBJ2-7; 7 bases fit TRBD1. TRBV6-7 is an open reading frame, and its role is uncertain. Trimming took 11 bases from V and 1 from J; bases not matched to a gene: 11. The CDR3 loop spans 14 amino acids. This CDR3 reads CAGPRGKRSYEQYF. CDR3 bases: TGTGCCGGACCCAGGGGGAAAAGGTCCTACGAGCAGTACTTC.

V usage is TRBV5-1 and J usage is TRBJ1-2; D might be TRBD1 (5 bases). Trimming shortened V by 3 bases and J by 4 bases, and 13 bases separated the two germline ends. The CDR3 runs 14 residues. Germline V lookup: CDR1 SGHRS, CDR2 YFSETQ. Here the CDR3 DNA reads TGCGCCAGCAGCTGGCCCGGGACCCTCTATGGCTACACCTTC. Protein product: CASSWPGTLYGYTF.

CDR3 amino acids: CASSQRPEPTFQPQHF. DNA of the CDR3: TGTGCCAGCAGTCAAAGGCCCGAACCCACGTTTCAGCCCCAGCATTTT. V is TRBV28 and J is TRBJ1-5; D is undetermined. There are 16 residues in the CDR3. V was shortened by 5 bases and J by 6 bases, with 20 bases between the two germline ends. Germline V gene lookup returns CDR1 MDHEN and CDR2 SYDVKM.

The rearrangement uses TRBV28 and TRBJ2-5, with D possibly being TRBD1 or TRBD2 (5 bases each). CDR1 is MDHEN and CDR2 is SYDVKM in the germline V gene. Between the trimmed V and J ends, which lost 5 bases and 3 bases, there was a span of 16 bases. There are 15 residues in the CDR3. The CDR3 DNA reads TGTGCCAGCAGTCCCCTCCGAGGGACGAAAGAGACCCAGTACTTC. It encodes CASSPLRGTKETQYF. Supplemented by reference TRBV28 and TRBJ2-5, the full variable domain reads DVKVTQSSRYLVKRTGEKVFLECVQDMDHENMFWYRQDPGLGLRLIYFSYDVKMKEKGDIPEGYSVSREKKERFSLILESASTNQTSMYLCASSPLRGTKETQYFGPGTRLLVL.

CDR3 residues: CSVESLGLYGGYTF. In nucleotides, the CDR3 is TGCAGCGTTGAATCCCTCGGGCTATATGGGGGCTACACCTTC. This chain uses TRBV29-1 with TRBJ1-2; D is undetermined. The CDR3 extends over 14 amino acids. Between the trimmed V and J ends, which lost 2 bases and 8 bases, there was a span of 18 bases. Germline V lookup: CDR1 SQVTM, CDR2 ANQGSEA.

The chain combines TRBV25-1 with TRBJ2-5; D might be TRBD2 (7 bases). The J call is uncertain, as TRBJ2-4 better fits the DNA end. The length of the CDR3 is 15 residues. Germline CDR1 is MGHDK and CDR2 is SYGVNS. This CDR3 is CASSGQQGGKNIQYF. The CDR3 coding sequence is TGTGCCAGCAGTGGCCAACAGGGAGGGAAAAACATTCAGTACTTC.

This chain connects TRBV7-2 to TRBJ2-7; D is uncertain. Trimming pared 5 bases from V and 4 bases from J, leaving 15 bases between. The length of the CDR3 is 14 residues. Germline CDR1 SGHTA, CDR2 FQGNSA. The CDR3 nucleotides are TGTGCCAGCAGCCGTGATCTACTGGCGTACGAGCAGTACTTC. Translation: CASSRDLLAYEQYF.

Concerning this clonotype itself: An end of the junction differs from the germline gene, which may be a read error. V and J are TRBV12-3 or TRBV12-4 and TRBJ2-5; no clear D gene. The CDR3 runs to 13 residues. As DNA, the CDR3 is TGTGCCAGCACTTTATTCGGGTCCGATGAGCAGTACTTC. Its protein product is CASTLFGSDEQYF.

This clonotype was found once. V gene TRBV7-9 combines with J gene TRBJ2-1; a possible D gene is TRBD1 (6 bases). The V end lost 8 bases, the J end lost 4 bases, and 27 bases lay between the germline ends. The CDR3 is made up of 18 amino acids. Germline CDR1 SEHNR, CDR2 FQNEAQ (reference sequence). The CDR3 sequence: CASSLYTGTKGSYNEQFF. CDR3 nucleotide sequence: TGTGCCAGCTCACTCTACACCGGGACAAAGGGGTCGTACAATGAGCAGTTCTTC.

This rearrangement joins TRBV21-1 to TRBJ2-1; the D call TRBD1 from the table was never checked on the DNA. TRBV21-1 is designated a pseudogene. The CDR3 has 14 amino acids. In nucleotides, the CDR3 is TGTGCCAGCAGCCCCCGGGACGGATCCAATGAGCAGTTCTTC. As protein: CASSPRDGSNEQFF.

A few counts support this clonotype. The chain is built from TRBV7-2 and TRBJ2-5, with 9 bases lining up with TRBD2. Trimming at V came to 2 bases and at J to 5 bases, leaving 6 bases not matched to a gene. The CDR3 length is 15 residues. CDR1 is SGHTA, CDR2 FQGNSA, per germline. CDR3 loop: CASSLPAGGWETQYF. The CDR3 coding sequence is TGTGCCAGCAGCTTACCCGCGGGGGGGTGGGAGACCCAGTACTTC.